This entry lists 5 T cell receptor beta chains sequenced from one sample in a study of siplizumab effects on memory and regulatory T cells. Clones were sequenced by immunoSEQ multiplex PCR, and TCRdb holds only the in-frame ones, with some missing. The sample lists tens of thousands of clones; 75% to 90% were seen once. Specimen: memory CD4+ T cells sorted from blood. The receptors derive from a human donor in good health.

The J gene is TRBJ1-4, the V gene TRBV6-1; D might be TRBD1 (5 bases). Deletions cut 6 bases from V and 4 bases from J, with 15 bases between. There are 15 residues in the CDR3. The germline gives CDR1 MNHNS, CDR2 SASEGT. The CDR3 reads CASSPRGQFNEKLFF. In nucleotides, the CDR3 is TGTGCCAGCAGCCCTAGGGGTCAGTTTAATGAAAAACTGTTTTTT.

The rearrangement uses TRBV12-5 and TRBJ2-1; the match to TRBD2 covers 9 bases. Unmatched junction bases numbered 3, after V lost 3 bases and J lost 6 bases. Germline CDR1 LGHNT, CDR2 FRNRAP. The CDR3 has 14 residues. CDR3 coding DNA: TGTGCTAGTGGTTTCGGGACTAGCCCCAATGAGCAGTTCTTC. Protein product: CASGFGTSPNEQFF.

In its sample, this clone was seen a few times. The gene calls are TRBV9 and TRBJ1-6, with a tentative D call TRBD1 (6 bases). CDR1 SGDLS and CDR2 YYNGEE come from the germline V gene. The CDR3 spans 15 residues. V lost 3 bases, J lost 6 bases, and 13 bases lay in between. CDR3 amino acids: CASSEQGFGNSPLHF. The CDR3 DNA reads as TGTGCCAGCAGCGAACAGGGTTTCGGTAATTCACCCCTCCACTTT.

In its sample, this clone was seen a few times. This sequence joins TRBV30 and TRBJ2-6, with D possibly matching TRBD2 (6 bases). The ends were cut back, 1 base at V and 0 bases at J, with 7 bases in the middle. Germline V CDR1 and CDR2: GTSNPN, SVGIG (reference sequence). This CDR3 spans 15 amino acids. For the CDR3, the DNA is TGTGCCTGGAGTGCCGGGGGCTCTGGGGCCAACGTCCTGACTTTC. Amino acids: CAWSAGGSGANVLTF.

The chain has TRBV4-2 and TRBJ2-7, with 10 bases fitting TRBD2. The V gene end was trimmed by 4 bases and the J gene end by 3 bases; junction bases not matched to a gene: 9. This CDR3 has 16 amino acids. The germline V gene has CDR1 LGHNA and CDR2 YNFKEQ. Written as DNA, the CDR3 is TGTGCCAGCAGCCCTTACTCTAGCGGGAGTAGCTACGAGCAGTACTTC. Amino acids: CASSPYSSGSSYEQYF.